These T cell receptor beta chains were read from a single sample in a study of shared clonotypes between healthy human individuals. Produced via immunoSEQ multiplex PCR; TCRdb's table is partial and in-frame only. Of more than 500,000 clones listed, approximately 95% are singletons. The sample consisted of naive CD8+ T cells sorted from blood. These receptor sequences come from a woman younger than 45 in good health. The CDR3 runs from the conserved cysteine through the conserved F or W. The D gene is left open where the match is weak. The size of a clone is reported for some rows only, either as once, few or many, or as a class for expanded clones.

clone size	V gene	J gene	D gene	CDR3 protein	CDR3 DNA
-	TRBV27	TRBJ2-7	TRBD2	CASSLSLAGAYEQYF	TGTGCCAGCAGTTTAAGTCTAGCGGGGGCCTACGAGCAGTACTTC
-	TRBV19	TRBJ2-7	-	CASSISGESYEQYF	TGTGCCAGTAGTATTTCTGGCGAAAGTTACGAGCAGTACTTC
few	TRBV13	TRBJ2-7	-	CASSLRRRWGEQYF	TGTGCCAGCAGCTTAAGGAGGCGGTGGGGGGAGCAGTACTTC
-	TRBV7-9	TRBJ1-1	TRBD1	CASRPGQGVAEAFF	TGTGCCAGCAGACCGGGACAGGGGGTAGCTGAAGCTTTCTTT
-	TRBV29-1	TRBJ2-5	-	CSVKGGYQETQYF	TGCAGCGTTAAGGGCGGCTACCAAGAGACCCAGTACTTC
-	TRBV15	TRBJ1-1	-	CATSRDREGQDTEAFF	TGTGCCACCAGCAGAGATCGGGAGGGTCAGGACACTGAAGCTTTCTTT
-	TRBV27	TRBJ2-1	-	CASHYSGAHNEQFF	TGTGCCAGCCACTATAGCGGAGCACACAATGAGCAGTTCTTC
-	TRBV29-1	TRBJ2-2	TRBD1	CSVEDDYRGKNTGELFF	TGCAGCGTTGAAGATGATTACAGGGGCAAGAACACCGGGGAGCTGTTTTTT
-	TRBV6-5	TRBJ2-3	TRBD1	CASSHGQGIIDTQYF	TGTGCCAGCAGTCACGGACAGGGCATAATCGATACGCAGTATTTT
-	TRBV13	TRBJ2-5	-	CASSFQGEGRMKETQYF	TGTGCCAGCAGCTTCCAGGGGGAGGGACGAATGAAAGAGACCCAGTACTTC
-	TRBV6-5	TRBJ1-5	-	CASTGGVAQPQHF	TGTGCCAGCACCGGGGGTGTGGCTCAGCCCCAGCATTTT
-	TRBV7-9	TRBJ2-5	-	CASSFSTVQETQYF	TGTGCCAGCAGCTTTTCAACAGTCCAAGAGACCCAGTACTTC
-	TRBV7-8	TRBJ2-1	TRBD1	CASSYGTGGDEQFF	TGTGCCAGCAGTTATGGGACAGGGGGCGATGAGCAGTTCTTC
-	TRBV5-6	TRBJ2-7	-	CASSSGRTRNEQYF	TGTGCCAGCAGCTCAGGACGGACACGTAACGAGCAGTACTTC
-	TRBV5-4	TRBJ1-2	-	CASSLGQLNYGYTF	TGTGCCAGCAGCTTGGGACAGCTTAACTATGGCTACACCTTC
-	TRBV27	TRBJ2-7	-	CASSLTGVSYEQYF	TGTGCCAGCAGTTTAACGGGAGTCTCCTACGAGCAGTACTTC
-	TRBV5-8	TRBJ1-4	TRBD1	CASHLDRRELFF	TGTGCCAGCCATTTGGACAGGAGGGAACTGTTTTTT
-	TRBV5-6	TRBJ2-1	TRBD2	CASSLDAGALYNEQFF	TGTGCCAGCAGCTTGGACGCGGGAGCCCTTTACAATGAGCAGTTCTTC
once	TRBV4-2	TRBJ2-3	TRBD1	CASSQVPGGSTDTQYF	TGTGCCAGCAGCCAAGTCCCAGGGGGAAGCACAGATACGCAGTATTTT
once	TRBV5-5	TRBJ2-7	TRBD2	CASSWGTTPYEQYF	TGTGCCAGCAGCTGGGGGACTACTCCCTACGAGCAGTACTTC
few	TRBV9	TRBJ1-4	-	CASSLTGEKLFF	TGTGCCAGCTCGTTGACAGGTGAAAAACTGTTTTTT
-	TRBV27	TRBJ2-3	-	CASSFSSMDTQYF	TGTGCCAGCAGTTTTTCCTCCATGGATACGCAGTATTTT
-	TRBV28	TRBJ2-3	TRBD2	CASSLGGVGSPDTQYF	TGTGCCAGCAGTTTGGGAGGGGTCGGGAGCCCAGATACGCAGTATTTT
-	TRBV19	TRBJ2-7	-	CASSLGAGNSEQYF	TGTGCCAGTAGTCTCGGGGCCGGGAACTCCGAGCAGTACTTC
-	TRBV4-1	TRBJ2-7	TRBD2	CASSPPGGRVHEQYF	TGCGCCAGCAGCCCCCCGGGGGGTAGGGTCCACGAGCAGTACTTC
once	TRBV28	TRBJ1-2	-	CASSPPMKWGTNYGYTF	TGTGCCAGCAGTCCTCCTATGAAATGGGGCACTAACTATGGCTACACCTTC
once	TRBV27	TRBJ2-7	TRBD2	CASGGGSSREQYF	TGTGCCAGCGGGGGAGGGAGTTCCCGCGAGCAGTACTTC
-	TRBV6-6	TRBJ2-5	-	CASRNPTTGSLETQYF	TGTGCCAGCAGAAACCCGACCACAGGGAGTCTGGAGACCCAGTACTTC
many	TRBV30	TRBJ2-7	-	CAWSAHYEQYF	TGTGCCTGGAGTGCCCACTACGAGCAGTACTTC
-	TRBV5-1	TRBJ1-1	-	CASSPSQGLNTEAFF	TGCGCCAGCAGCCCCTCACAGGGTCTTAACACTGAAGCTTTCTTT
few	TRBV30	TRBJ2-7	-	CAWMSPAYEQYF	TGTGCCTGGATGTCCCCGGCCTACGAGCAGTACTTC
-	TRBV6-1	TRBJ1-2	-	CASIPTADDFYGYTF	TGTGCCAGCATCCCGACAGCCGACGACTTCTATGGCTACACCTTC
-	TRBV25-1	TRBJ2-5	-	CASSDPFIGTQYF	TGTGCCAGCAGTGACCCATTCATTGGGACCCAGTACTTC
once	TRBV7-9	TRBJ2-7	TRBD1	CASSSRDRRGYEQYF	TGTGCCAGCAGCTCCCGGGACAGGAGGGGCTACGAGCAGTACTTC
-	TRBV5-1	TRBJ2-1	-	CASSVSDRDYEQFF	TGCGCCAGCAGCGTATCCGACAGGGACTATGAGCAGTTCTTC
-	TRBV19	TRBJ1-2	-	CASRLGGNYGYTF	TGTGCCAGTCGACTTGGGGGGAACTATGGCTACACCTTC
-	TRBV11-3	TRBJ2-3	-	CASSGAGIGQYF	TGTGCCAGCAGTGGGGCGGGGATCGGGCAGTATTTT
-	TRBV27	TRBJ2-7	TRBD1	CASSFTGGIFEQYF	TGTGCCAGCAGTTTCACAGGGGGCATCTTCGAGCAGTACTTC
-	TRBV28	TRBJ2-7	TRBD2	CASSLTSGRGAYEQYF	TGTGCCAGCAGTCTCACGAGCGGGAGGGGGGCCTACGAGCAGTACTTC
-	TRBV4-1	TRBJ2-1	TRBD2	CASSQGLAGPNEQFF	TGCGCCAGCAGCCAAGGACTAGCGGGGCCCAATGAGCAGTTCTTC
-	TRBV4-1	TRBJ1-4	-	CASSLRPGPQAEKLFF	TGCGCCAGCAGCCTCCGTCCGGGACCCCAGGCGGAAAAACTGTTTTTT
-	TRBV9	TRBJ2-1	-	CASSESRERTDYNEQFF	TGTGCCAGCAGCGAGAGCCGTGAGAGGACGGACTACAATGAGCAGTTCTTC
-	TRBV27	TRBJ2-7	-	CASSLHHRDVRGSYEQYF	TGTGCCAGCAGTTTACACCACCGGGACGTTCGAGGGAGCTACGAGCAGTACTTC
-	TRBV5-6	TRBJ2-7	-	CASSLGSGEQYF	TGTGCCAGCAGCTTGGGTTCCGGCGAGCAGTACTTC
-	TRBV4-1	TRBJ2-1	TRBD1	CASSLTTGTGESEQFF	TGCGCCAGCAGCCTTACAACGGGGACAGGGGAGAGTGAGCAGTTCTTC
-	TRBV4-1	TRBJ2-1	-	CASSQDYQQDEQFF	TGCGCCAGCAGCCAAGATTACCAGCAGGATGAGCAGTTCTTC
-	TRBV2	TRBJ2-7	-	CASSPGVTYEQYF	TGTGCCAGCAGTCCGGGAGTAACCTACGAGCAGTACTTC
-	TRBV19	TRBJ2-1	TRBD2	CASSILSGSHNEQFF	TGTGCCAGTAGTATTCTCAGCGGGAGCCACAATGAGCAGTTCTTC
-	TRBV9	TRBJ2-3	TRBD1	CASSVGQPISTQGTQYF	TGTGCCAGCAGCGTAGGGCAGCCCATCTCTACACAGGGGACGCAGTATTTT